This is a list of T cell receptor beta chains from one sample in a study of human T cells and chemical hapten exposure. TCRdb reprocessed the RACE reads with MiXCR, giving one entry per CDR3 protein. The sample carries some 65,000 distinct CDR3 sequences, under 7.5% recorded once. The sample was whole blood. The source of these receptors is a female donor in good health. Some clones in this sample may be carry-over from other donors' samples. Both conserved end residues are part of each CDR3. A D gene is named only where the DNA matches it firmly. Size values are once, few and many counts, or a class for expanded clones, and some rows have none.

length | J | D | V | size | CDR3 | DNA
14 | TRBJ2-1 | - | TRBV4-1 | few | CASSNSQGGRQEFF | TGCGCCAGCAGCAATAGTCAGGGGGGCCGGCAGGAATTCTTC
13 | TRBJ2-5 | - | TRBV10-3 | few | CAISVGEFETQYF | TGTGCCATCAGTGTTGGGGAGTTTGAGACCCAGTACTTC
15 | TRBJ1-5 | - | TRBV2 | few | CASRGEWNSNQPQHF | TGTGCCAGCAGGGGGGAGTGGAATAGCAATCAGCCCCAGCATTTT
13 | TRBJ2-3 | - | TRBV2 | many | CASGLAPTDTQYF | TGTGCCAGCGGGCTAGCGCCTACAGATACGCAGTATTTT
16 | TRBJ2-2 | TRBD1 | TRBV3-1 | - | CASSPYRTGATGELFF | TGTGCCAGCAGCCCTTACCGGACAGGGGCGACCGGGGAGCTGTTTTTT
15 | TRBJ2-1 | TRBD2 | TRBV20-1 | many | CSASAGTSDYNEQFF | TGCAGTGCATCAGCAGGGACTAGCGACTACAATGAGCAGTTCTTC
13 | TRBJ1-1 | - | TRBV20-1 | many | CSAGTQGSAEAFF | TGCAGTGCCGGAACTCAGGGTTCCGCTGAAGCTTTCTTT
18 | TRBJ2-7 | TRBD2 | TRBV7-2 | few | CASSLFLTAGEGSYEQYF | TGTGCCAGCAGCTTATTCTTAACGGCGGGGGAAGGGTCCTACGAGCAGTACTTC
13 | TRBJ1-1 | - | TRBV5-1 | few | CASSSNRETEAFF | TGCGCCAGCAGCTCCAACAGGGAAACTGAAGCTTTCTTT
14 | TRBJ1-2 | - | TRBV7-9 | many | CASSPSGGQDGYTF | TGTGCCAGCAGCCCATCGGGGGGGCAGGATGGCTACACCTTC
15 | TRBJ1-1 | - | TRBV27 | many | CASSLSPLSNTEAFF | TGTGCCAGCAGTTTATCTCCCCTCTCGAACACTGAAGCTTTCTTT
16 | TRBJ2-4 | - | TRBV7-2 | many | CASSPGYIQAKNIQYF | TGTGCCAGCAGCCCCGGCTATATACAAGCCAAAAACATTCAGTACTTC
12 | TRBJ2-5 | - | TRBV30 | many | CAWRKLQETQYF | TGTGCCTGGAGAAAGTTACAAGAGACCCAGTACTTC
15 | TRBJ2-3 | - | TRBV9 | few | CASSVQGGQTDTQYF | TGTGCCAGCAGCGTCCAAGGAGGGCAGACAGATACGCAGTATTTT
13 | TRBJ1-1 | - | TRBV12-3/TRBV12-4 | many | CASSYSLNTEAFF | TGTGCCAGCAGTTACTCACTGAACACTGAAGCTTTCTTT
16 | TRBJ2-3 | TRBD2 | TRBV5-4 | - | CASSLAGGRRADTQYF | TGTGCCAGCAGCTTGGCGGGCGGGAGGAGGGCAGATACGCAGTATTTT
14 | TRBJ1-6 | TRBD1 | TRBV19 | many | CASTPDRGRSPLHF | TGTGCCAGTACCCCCGACAGGGGTCGGTCACCCCTCCACTTT
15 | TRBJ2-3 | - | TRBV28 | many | CASSPRGSSTDTQYF | TGTGCCAGCAGCCCGAGGGGTTCTAGCACAGATACGCAGTATTTT
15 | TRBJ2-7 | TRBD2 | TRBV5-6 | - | CASNRGLAGPYEQYF | TGTGCCAGCAACCGGGGACTAGCGGGACCCTACGAGCAGTACTTC
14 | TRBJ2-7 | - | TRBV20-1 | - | CSAREGEKSYEQYF | TGCAGTGCTAGAGAGGGGGAAAAGTCCTACGAGCAGTACTTC
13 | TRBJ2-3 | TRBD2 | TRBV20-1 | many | CSARGAGIDTQYF | TGCAGTGCTAGAGGAGCGGGGATAGATACGCAGTATTTT
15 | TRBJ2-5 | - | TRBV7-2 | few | CASSGGPYEGKTQYF | TGTGCCAGCAGCGGAGGACCTTACGAGGGAAAGACCCAGTACTTC
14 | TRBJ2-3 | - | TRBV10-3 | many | CAISDKFSTDTQYF | TGTGCCATCAGTGATAAGTTTAGCACAGATACGCAGTATTTT
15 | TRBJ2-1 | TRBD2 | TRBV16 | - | CASHLTSGRRDEQFF | TGTGCCAGCCACCTGACTAGCGGCCGTAGGGATGAGCAGTTCTTC
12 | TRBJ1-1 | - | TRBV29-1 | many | CSAPTQNTEAFF | TGCAGCGCTCCTACACAGAACACTGAAGCTTTCTTT
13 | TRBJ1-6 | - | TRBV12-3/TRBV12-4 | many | CASSLAGVSPLHF | TGTGCCAGCAGTTTAGCAGGGGTTTCACCCCTCCACTTT
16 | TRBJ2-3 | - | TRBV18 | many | CASSPSRGTSTDTQYF | TGTGCCAGCTCACCATCACGTGGGACTAGCACAGATACGCAGTATTTT
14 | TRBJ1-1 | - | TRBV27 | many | CASSLRRGMAEAFF | TGTGCCAGCAGTCTTCGGAGGGGTATGGCTGAAGCTTTCTTT
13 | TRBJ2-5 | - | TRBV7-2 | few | CASSPSYQETQYF | TGTGCCAGCAGCCCGAGCTACCAAGAGACCCAGTACTTC
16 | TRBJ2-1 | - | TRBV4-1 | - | CASSPILGSPRNEQFF | TGCGCCAGCAGCCCTATACTGGGCTCTCCGCGGAATGAGCAGTTCTTC
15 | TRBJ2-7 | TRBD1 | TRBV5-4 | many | CASSFSGTGPYEQYF | TGTGCCAGCAGCTTTTCCGGGACAGGGCCCTACGAGCAGTACTTC
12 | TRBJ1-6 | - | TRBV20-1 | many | CSARDWVSPLHF | TGCAGTGCTAGAGATTGGGTTTCACCCCTCCACTTT
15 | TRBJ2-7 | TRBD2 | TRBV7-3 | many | CASSPQPGLVYEQYF | TGTGCCAGCAGCCCCCAACCGGGACTAGTGTACGAGCAGTACTTC
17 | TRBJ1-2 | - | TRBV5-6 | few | CASLRTDLRSFHYGYTF | TGTGCCAGCCTACGGACGGATCTCCGTTCCTTTCACTATGGCTACACCTTC
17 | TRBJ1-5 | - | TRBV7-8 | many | CASSLKIDWYSNQPQHF | TGTGCCAGCAGCTTAAAGATAGATTGGTATAGCAATCAGCCCCAGCATTTT
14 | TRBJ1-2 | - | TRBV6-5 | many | CASSYGGGLEGYTF | TGTGCCAGCAGTTACGGCGGGGGGCTGGAAGGCTACACCTTC
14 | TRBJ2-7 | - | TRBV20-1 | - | CSARDQQSSLEQYF | TGCAGTGCTAGAGATCAACAGTCATCCCTCGAGCAGTACTTC
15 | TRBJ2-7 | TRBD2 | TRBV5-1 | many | CASRKTSGSSHEQYF | TGCGCCAGCAGAAAGACTAGCGGGAGTTCCCACGAGCAGTACTTC
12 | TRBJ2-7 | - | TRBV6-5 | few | CASRTTSYEQYF | TGTGCCAGCAGGACTACTTCCTACGAGCAGTACTTC
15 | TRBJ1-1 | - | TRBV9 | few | CASSVGASVNTEAFF | TGTGCCAGCAGCGTCGGGGCATCAGTAAACACTGAAGCTTTCTTT
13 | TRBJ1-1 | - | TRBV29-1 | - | CSVVRTQAGEAFF | TGCAGCGTTGTTAGGACTCAAGCGGGTGAAGCTTTCTTT
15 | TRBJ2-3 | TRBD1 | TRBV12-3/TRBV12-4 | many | CASRADRGWTDTQYF | TGTGCCAGCAGAGCGGACAGGGGGTGGACAGATACGCAGTATTTT
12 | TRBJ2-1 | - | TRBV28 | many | CASSGTVNEQFF | TGTGCCAGCAGTGGAACCGTGAATGAGCAGTTCTTC
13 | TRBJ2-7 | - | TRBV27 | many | CASSARNSYEQYF | TGTGCCAGCAGTGCCCGGAACTCCTACGAGCAGTACTTC
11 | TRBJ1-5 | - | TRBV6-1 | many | CASSETQPQHF | TGTGCCAGCAGTGAGACTCAGCCCCAGCATTTT
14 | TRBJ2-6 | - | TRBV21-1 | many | CASSREMGANVLTF | TGTGCCAGCAGCAGGGAGATGGGGGCCAACGTCCTGACTTTC
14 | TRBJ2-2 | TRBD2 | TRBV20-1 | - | CSAQAGDYTGELIF | TGCAGTGCTCAAGCGGGAGATTACACCGGGGAGCTGATTTTT
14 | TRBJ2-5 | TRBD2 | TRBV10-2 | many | CASSGSSGRETQYF | TGCGCCAGCAGTGGATCTAGCGGCCGAGAGACCCAGTACTTC